This T cell receptor beta chain originates from a study of OX40 agonist ivuxolimab in advanced cancers. Study overall: Every 2 weeks, patients received ivuxolimab intravenously, dosed at 0.01 to 10 mg/kg.

Points on this clone: The antigen is not known.

If patients had autoimmune disease history or systemic immunosuppression, they were excluded. Profiling relied on immunoSEQ multiplex PCR, and the TCRdb table lists in-frame clones only, not all of them. The data hold some 83,000 clones, with 91% observed a single time. Study-wide points: At doses 0.1 to 3.0 mg/kg, CD4+ and CD8+ clones expanded.

CDR1 and CDR2 from the germline V gene are MDHEN and SYDVKM. The J segment lost 2 bases and the V segment lost 5 bases, leaving 5 bases of the junction unmatched. The CDR3 consists of 15 residues. This material consisted of CD4+ or CD8+ T cells sorted from blood, taken in a trial of the OX40 agonist ivuxolimab. The sequence derives from an adult with an advanced solid tumor such as melanoma, head and neck, liver or kidney cancer. The J gene is TRBJ2-7, the V gene TRBV28; 11 bases fit TRBD1. CDR3 sequence (DNA): TGTGCCAGCAGTGGGCCGGGACAGGGGGCCTACGAGCAGTACTTC. It specifies CASSGPGQGAYEQYF.